This passage covers 7 T cell receptor beta chains from one sample sequenced in a study of brain T cells in children with intractable seizures. As to time point: blood from clinic visit 5 months post-surgery; TSC patient then seizure free. Repertoires were generated with immunoSEQ multiplex PCR, while TCRdb's copy carries only in-frame clones and drops some. The table includes under 400,000 clones, nearly 95% detected once. The specimen was peripheral blood, collected about 5 months after surgery. The receptor source for this set is a boy less than two years old with tuberous sclerosis and intractable seizures.

The J gene is TRBJ2-1, the V gene TRBV6-5; D not certain. V shed 4 bases and J shed 8 bases, with 18 bases lying between them. The CDR3 totals 15 residues. Germline lookup yields CDR1 MNHEY and CDR2 SVGAGI. As DNA, the CDR3 is TGTGCCAGCAGTTCCTGGGGTCCTCCTCACTATGAGCAGTTCTTC. It codes for CASSSWGPPHYEQFF.

The V gene is TRBV7-9, the J gene TRBJ1-2; D might be TRBD1 (5 bases). The CDR3 has 11 residues. Trimming pared 5 bases from V and 4 bases from J, leaving 5 bases between. Looked up from germline, CDR1 is SEHNR and CDR2 is FQNEAQ (reference sequence). CDR3 loop: CASSQGYGYTF. The CDR3 region has the DNA TGTGCCAGCAGCCAGGGCTATGGCTACACCTTC.

The chain employs TRBV12-3 or TRBV12-4 and TRBJ2-7; D is unclear. Trimming stripped 7 bases from V and 2 bases from J, with 6 bases between. The CDR3 totals 11 residues. The CDR3 sequence: CASTTAYEQYF. The CDR3 nucleotides read TGTGCCAGCACCACGGCCTACGAGCAGTACTTC.

The CDR3, as DNA: TGTGCCACCAGCACAATTCCGGTACTTACTTACAATGAGCAGTTCTTC. It encodes CATSTIPVLTYNEQFF. The V call is TRBV15, the J call TRBJ2-1; D is uncertain. V dropped 4 bases and J dropped 4 bases, with 17 bases sitting between them. The CDR3 runs 16 residues. The germline CDR1 and CDR2 sequences are LNHNV and YYDKDF (reference sequence).

The chain carries TRBV7-3 and TRBJ2-2; D remains ambiguous. V was shortened by 5 bases and J by 6 bases, with 10 bases between the two germline ends. The germline V gene has CDR1 SGHTA and CDR2 FQGTGA. The CDR3 covers 13 residues. The CDR3 sequence is CASSGHHAGELFF. In nucleotides, the CDR3 is TGTGCCAGCAGCGGTCACCATGCCGGGGAGCTGTTTTTT. The complete variable domain, with remaining parts taken from reference TRBV7-3 and TRBJ2-2, reads GAGVSQTPSNKVTEKGKYVELRCDPISGHTALYWYRQSLGQGPEFLIYFQGTGAADDSGLPNDRFFAVRPEGSVSTLKIQRTERGDSAVYLCASSGHHAGELFFGEGSRLTVL.

This clone was counted once. Additional DNA sequences in this sample encode the identical CDR3. This chain uses TRBV6-5 with TRBJ2-7; D gene ambiguous. Trimming cost V 5 bases and J 4 bases, with 9 bases left between them. Per germline, CDR1 MNHEY and CDR2 SVGAGI. CDR3 size: 12 residues. The CDR3 is CASSSRAYEQYF. The CDR3 bases are TGTGCCAGCAGTAGTAGGGCATACGAGCAGTACTTC.

This clone was detected only once. V gene TRBV11-2 combines with J gene TRBJ2-1; D not certain. With 1 base removed from V and 9 bases from J, the gap between germline ends came to 13 bases. Germline V gene data show CDR1 as SGHAT and CDR2 as FQNNGV. This CDR3 is built from 14 residues. CDR3 bases: TGTGCCAGCAGCTTAGGCTTGGCTTACGTTGAGCAGTTCTTC. It specifies CASSLGLAYVEQFF.